A selection of T cell receptor beta chains follows, all from one sample in a study of shared clonotypes between healthy human individuals. The repertoire was sequenced with immunoSEQ multiplex PCR; TCRdb's copy has only in-frame clones and lacks some. The sample shows about 1 million clones, about 74% of them seen only once. The sequencing sample was made of memory CD4+ T cells sorted from blood. These receptors were obtained from a man aged 18 to 30 in good health. CDR3s include the opening cysteine and the closing phenylalanine or tryptophan. Each record gives: D gene, clone size, V gene, J gene, CDR3 DNA, CDR3 protein. The D gene is left open where the match is weak. Only some rows state a clone size, as once, few, many or a class for expanded clones.

>NA|NA|TRBV7-2|TRBJ2-1
TGTGCCAGCAGCTTAAGGGGGAGCGCAATGGATGAGCAGTTCTTC
CASSLRGSAMDEQFF
>NA|once|TRBV18|TRBJ1-5
TGTGCCAGCTCACCGGGACGGTTCAATCAGCCCCAGCATTTT
CASSPGRFNQPQHF
>TRBD2|NA|TRBV2|TRBJ2-7
TGTGCCAGCAGTGGGGGACTAGCGGGAGTCTACGAGCAGTACTTC
CASSGGLAGVYEQYF
>NA|NA|TRBV11-2|TRBJ2-5
TGTGCCAGCAGCTTAGGAACCCCAGAGACCCAGTACTTC
CASSLGTPETQYF
>TRBD2|once|TRBV7-3|TRBJ2-3
TGTGCCAGCAGTCCAGGGACTAGCGGGGCCCGCACAGATACGCAGTATTTT
CASSPGTSGARTDTQYF
>NA|once|TRBV7-9|TRBJ1-6
TGTGCCAGCAGCTTAGGAAAAGGATCACCCCTCCACTTT
CASSLGKGSPLHF
>TRBD1|NA|TRBV2|TRBJ2-7
TGTGCCAGCGGTACCGGGACAGTCAACTACGAGCAGTACTTC
CASGTGTVNYEQYF
>TRBD2|NA|TRBV4-3|TRBJ2-2
TGCGCCAGCAGCCAGGGGGGAGGGGTTGGCCCAACCGGGGAGCTGTTTTTT
CASSQGGGVGPTGELFF
>TRBD1|few|TRBV29-1|TRBJ1-1
TGCAGCGTTGGGACAGGGTGGACTGAAGCTTTCTTT
CSVGTGWTEAFF
>NA|NA|TRBV5-6|TRBJ2-7
TGTGCCAGCAGCTTGCGGTCGCAATCCACCTACGAGCAGTACTTC
CASSLRSQSTYEQYF
>TRBD1|few|TRBV25-1|TRBJ2-3
TGTGCCAGCAGTGCGAATACCGGGACAGGGATCACAGATACGCAGTATTTT
CASSANTGTGITDTQYF
>TRBD2|NA|TRBV19|TRBJ2-1
TGTGCCACCCACACCGGGAGGGATAAGATCGAGCAGTTCTTC
CATHTGRDKIEQFF
>NA|NA|TRBV15|TRBJ1-2
TGTGCCACCAGCAGGGCTGGTTTGGGGTCAAACTATGGCTACACCTTC
CATSRAGLGSNYGYTF
>TRBD1|NA|TRBV14|TRBJ1-1
TGTGCCAGCAGCCAAGTGGGACAGGCGGCTGAAGCTTTCTTT
CASSQVGQAAEAFF
>NA|few|TRBV14|TRBJ1-6
TGTGCCAGCAGCCCACGTGTGACAGGTGGAAATTCACCCCTCCACTTT
CASSPRVTGGNSPLHF
>NA|NA|TRBV7-8|TRBJ1-5
TGTGCCAGCAGCTTACAGGGCCCTAGCCAGCCCCAGCATTTT
CASSLQGPSQPQHF
>TRBD1|few|TRBV5-1|TRBJ1-2
TGCGCCAGCAGCTTGGACCGACAGGGGGCTGAGGGCTACACCTTC
CASSLDRQGAEGYTF
>NA|NA|TRBV11-3|TRBJ2-3
TGTGCCAGCAGCTTAGAGGGCGCCAGTACAGATACGCAGTATTTT
CASSLEGASTDTQYF
>NA|NA|TRBV5-4|TRBJ2-7
TGTGCCAGCAGCTATCCAGGGAGCTCCTACGAGCAGTACTTC
CASSYPGSSYEQYF
>TRBD1|few|TRBV11-2|TRBJ1-4
TGTGCCAGCAGCATGTCGACAGGGGAAAAACTGTTTTTT
CASSMSTGEKLFF
>NA|NA|TRBV18|TRBJ1-1
TGTGCCAGCTCACTCATCGGGGGGACGAACACTGAAGCTTTCTTT
CASSLIGGTNTEAFF
>NA|NA|TRBV1|TRBJ2-7
TGCACCAGCGCCGATAGGGACAGGGACTCCTACGAGCAGTACTTC
CTSADRDRDSYEQYF
>NA|NA|TRBV6-1|TRBJ1-5
TGTGCCAGCAGTGAAGGATGGGGAAATCAGCCCCAGCATTTT
CASSEGWGNQPQHF
>NA|NA|TRBV5-8|TRBJ2-5
TGTGCCAGCAGCTCGTCGGGACGCCACCAAGAGACCCAGTACTTC
CASSSSGRHQETQYF
>TRBD2|NA|TRBV5-1|TRBJ2-1
TGCGCCAGCAGCTCGTCGGGGGGGCACAATGAGCAGTTCTTC
CASSSSGGHNEQFF
>NA|NA|TRBV9|TRBJ1-1
TGTGCCAGCAGCGTAGCTGGGATGAACACTGAAGCTTTCTTT
CASSVAGMNTEAFF
>NA|NA|TRBV29-1|TRBJ2-2
TGCAGCGGAGGACCGACCACCGGGGAGCTGTTTTTT
CSGGPTTGELFF
>NA|NA|TRBV2|TRBJ2-7
TGTGCCAGCAGTGACCTCGGGACCGCTTTGTCGGGCCAGTACTTC
CASSDLGTALSGQYF
>NA|NA|TRBV29-1|TRBJ2-3
TGCAGCGTTACAAACACAGATACGCAGTATTTT
CSVTNTDTQYF
>NA|few|TRBV18|TRBJ2-5
TGTGCCAGCTCAATTAGAGAGGCTGAGACCCAGTACTTC
CASSIREAETQYF
>NA|NA|TRBV5-5|TRBJ2-3
TGTGCCAGCAGCTTGGGTCTAGTTATCGGGGTGACAGATACGCAGTATTTT
CASSLGLVIGVTDTQYF
>NA|NA|TRBV20-1|TRBJ2-2
TGCAGTGCTGGGAGCACCGGGGAGCTGTTTTTT
CSAGSTGELFF
>NA|few|TRBV2|TRBJ1-2
TGTGCCAGCAGTGAAGCGCCCGGGGCAGGCTATGGCTACACCTTC
CASSEAPGAGYGYTF
>NA|NA|TRBV2|TRBJ2-3
TGTGCCAGCAGTGGAGAAGGTGTCGGCGCAGATACGCAGTATTTT
CASSGEGVGADTQYF
>NA|NA|TRBV9|TRBJ2-5
TGTGCCAGCAGCGTAGCTCAGGGACCCAAAGGGGAGACCCAGTACTTC
CASSVAQGPKGETQYF
>TRBD2|NA|TRBV6-4|TRBJ2-3
TGTGCCAGCAGTGTTACGGGGGGGCCGGGGAATACGCAGTATTTT
CASSVTGGPGNTQYF
>TRBD2|NA|TRBV5-1|TRBJ2-1
TGCGCCAGCAGCTTAGGACTAGCGGGGGGGACCCCCTACAATGAGCAGTTCTTC
CASSLGLAGGTPYNEQFF
>TRBD1|NA|TRBV28|TRBJ1-2
TGTGCCAGCAGAAGGGGACAGTACGGCTATGGCTACACCTTC
CASRRGQYGYGYTF
>NA|NA|TRBV4-1|TRBJ1-6
TGCGCCAGCAGCCAAGGACTGATGGATAATTCACCCCTCCACTTT
CASSQGLMDNSPLHF
>NA|NA|TRBV6-5|TRBJ2-7
TGTGCCAGCGGCCCGGAAGTCTACGAGCAGTACTTC
CASGPEVYEQYF
>NA|NA|TRBV9|TRBJ1-1
TGTGCCAGCAGCGTAGCCCTTACGGGCACTGAAGCTTTCTTT
CASSVALTGTEAFF
>TRBD1|NA|TRBV19|TRBJ2-3
TGTGCCAGTAGTATAGAGGGGACAGGGAAGAGTACGCAGTATTTT
CASSIEGTGKSTQYF
>TRBD2|NA|TRBV14|TRBJ2-2
TGTGCCAGCAGCCACCTCTCGGGACTAGTATCTCCCGGGGAGCTGTTTTTT
CASSHLSGLVSPGELFF
>NA|NA|TRBV7-9|TRBJ1-4
TGTGCCAGCAGCTTACGGGGTGCGGGTGAAAAACTGTTTTTT
CASSLRGAGEKLFF